The sequence of this T cell receptor (beta chain) was determined in a study of control samples from healthy donors and cancer patients. The protocol was immunoSEQ multiplex PCR, while the TCRdb copy is restricted to in-frame clones and leaves out a portion. The sample contains roughly 450,000 clones, 75% to 95% of which appear only once. The CDR3 is 17 residues long. The germline gives CDR1 SGHDT, CDR2 YYEEEE. The V gene lost 4 bases and the J gene lost 3 bases, with 19 bases spanning the gap. This chain uses TRBV5-6 with TRBJ2-2; D is possibly TRBD1 (6 bases). Sequencing was performed on PBMCs. This TCR came from a man aged 40-55 years with head and neck cancer. This CDR3 reads CASSRMGASSYTGELFF. DNA for the CDR3: TGTGCCAGCAGCCGGATGGGGGCCTCCTCTTACACCGGGGAGCTGTTTTTT.